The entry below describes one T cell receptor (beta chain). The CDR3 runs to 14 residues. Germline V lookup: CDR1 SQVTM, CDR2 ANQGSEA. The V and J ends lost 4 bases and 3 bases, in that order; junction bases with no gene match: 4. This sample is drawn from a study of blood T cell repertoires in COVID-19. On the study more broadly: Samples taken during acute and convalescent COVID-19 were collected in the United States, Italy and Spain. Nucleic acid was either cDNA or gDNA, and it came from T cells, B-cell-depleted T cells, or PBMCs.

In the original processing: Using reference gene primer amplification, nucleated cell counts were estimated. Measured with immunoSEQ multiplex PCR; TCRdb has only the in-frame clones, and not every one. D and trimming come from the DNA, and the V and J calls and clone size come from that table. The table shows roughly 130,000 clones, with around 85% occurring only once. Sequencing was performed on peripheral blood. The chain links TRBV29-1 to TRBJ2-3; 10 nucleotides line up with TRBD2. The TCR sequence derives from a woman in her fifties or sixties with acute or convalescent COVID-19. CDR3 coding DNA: TGCAGCGTTGGTGCGACTAGCGGGACAGATACGCAGTATTTT. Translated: CSVGATSGTDTQYF.